This TCR beta chain was sequenced during a study of memory CD4+ T cells and cytomegalovirus serostatus. CDR1 is SGHTA and CDR2 is FQGNSA in the germline V gene. Trimming shortened V by 6 bases and J by 5 bases, and 16 bases separated the two germline ends. CDR3 length equals 14 residues. The sort gate was single viable CD3+CD4+CD8-CD45RO+ cells for memory CD4+ T cells. TCRdb's copy holds only in-frame clones and misses some; the assay was immunoSEQ multiplex PCR. Of around 25,000 clones in the sample, about 78% were seen once. Sequenced input: memory CD4+ T cells from blood. This TCR came from an adult in good health and CMV-seronegative. The genes are TRBV7-2 and TRBJ1-1; possible D gene TRBD1, 5 bases. The CDR3 DNA reads TGTGCCAGCAGGATCGGGACGGCCGTGACTGAAGCTTTCTTT. Encoded protein: CASRIGTAVTEAFF.